Following are 25 T cell receptor beta chains from one sample sequenced in a study of shared clonotypes between healthy human individuals. Clones were sequenced by immunoSEQ multiplex PCR, and TCRdb holds only the in-frame ones, with some missing. The sample lists roughly 700,000 clones, around 72% occurring once. Sequenced input: memory CD4+ T cells sorted from blood. Indicated subset: CD45RA-negative fraction. The receptor source for this set is a woman in her twenties or thirties in good health.

This clone was recorded once. This chain connects TRBV7-9 to TRBJ2-3; no clear D. CDR1 SEHNR and CDR2 FQNEAQ come from the germline V gene (reference sequence). The CDR3 covers 14 residues. The germline V and J ends were trimmed by 1 base and 4 bases, with 9 bases remaining between them. CDR3 nucleotide sequence: TGTGCCAGCAGCTTAGTTGTGGAAGCAGATACGCAGTATTTT. Protein: CASSLVVEADTQYF. The full variable domain, in which reference TRBV7-9 and TRBJ2-3 provide the parts outside the CDR3, is DTGVSQNPRHKITKRGQNVTFRCDPISEHNRLYWYRQTLGQGPEFLTYFQNEAQLEKSRLLSDRFSAERPKGSFSTLEIQRTEQGDSAMYLCASSLVVEADTQYFGPGTRLTVL.

The chain is built from TRBV5-1 and TRBJ2-1; D tentatively fits TRBD1 or TRBD2 (5 bases each). V lost 4 bases, J lost 2 bases, and 13 bases lay in between. This CDR3 spans 15 amino acids. Germline lookup yields CDR1 SGHRS and CDR2 YFSETQ. The CDR3 sequence is CASSQGTGTYNEQFF. Written as DNA, the CDR3 is TGCGCCAGCAGCCAAGGGACGGGAACCTACAATGAGCAGTTCTTC.

In DNA, the CDR3 is TGTGCCAGCAGTTTATGGTCTAGCGGGACTAGCACAGATACGCAGTATTTT. Translating it yields CASSLWSSGTSTDTQYF. The chain employs TRBV28 and TRBJ2-3, with 9 bases aligning to TRBD2. With 0 bases clipped from V and 0 bases from J, the junction kept 4 bases outside the gene matches. The V gene's germline CDR1 is MDHEN and CDR2 SYDVKM. The CDR3 runs 17 residues.

This clone came up once. V usage is TRBV28 and J usage is TRBJ1-2; possible D gene TRBD1, 5 bases. Germline CDR1 is MDHEN and CDR2 is SYDVKM. The CDR3 spans 17 residues. V shed 7 bases and J shed 3 bases, with 24 bases lying between them. The CDR3 loop is CASINRQRGRVYYGYTF. The CDR3 region has the DNA TGTGCCAGCATCAACCGACAACGGGGGAGGGTTTACTATGGCTACACCTTC.

The V call is TRBV28, the J call TRBJ1-2; D is unclear. The CDR3 is 14 amino acids. Germline CDR1 and CDR2: MDHEN and SYDVKM. The V and J ends lost 5 bases and 8 bases respectively, with 18 bases between them. CDR3 amino acids: CASSPPGGSEGYTF. The CDR3 nucleotides read TGTGCCAGCAGTCCCCCGGGAGGGTCGGAAGGCTACACCTTC.

This chain links TRBV7-2 with TRBJ2-5; 7 bases match TRBD2. The germline V gene has CDR1 SGHTA and CDR2 FQGNSA. This CDR3 region has 15 residues. V gave up 1 base and J gave up 4 bases; unmatched junction bases: 6. The CDR3, as DNA: TGTGCCAGCAGCTTAGTCGTGGCGGGAGCAGAGACCCAGTACTTC. This sequence encodes CASSLVVAGAETQYF.

The chain is built from TRBV10-2 and TRBJ1-1; D gene uncertain. Germline V CDR1 and CDR2: WSHSY, SAAADI. This CDR3 has 12 amino acids. V lost 4 bases, J lost 3 bases, and 6 bases lay in between. The CDR3 bases are TGCGCCAGCAGTGTTATGGACACTGAAGCTTTCTTT. Translated, it gives CASSVMDTEAFF.

This chain links TRBV27 with TRBJ2-7; 15 nucleotides align to TRBD2. V was clipped by 7 bases and J by 6 bases; unmatched bases: 10. Germline V lookup: CDR1 MNHEY, CDR2 SMNVEV (reference sequence). This CDR3 region has 16 residues. The CDR3 reads CASTPGLAGGPFEQYF. The CDR3 coding sequence is TGTGCCAGCACCCCCGGACTAGCGGGAGGGCCTTTCGAGCAGTACTTC.

The J gene is TRBJ2-3, the V gene TRBV19; perhaps TRBD2 as D (6 bases). The CDR3 has 14 amino acids. Deletions cut 7 bases from V and 2 bases from J, with 13 bases between. CDR1 and CDR2 from the germline V gene are LNHDA and SQIVND (reference sequence). CDR3 in DNA: TGTGCCAGTAAGCGGGTCAGCGACACAGATACGCAGTATTTT. Encoded protein: CASKRVSDTDTQYF.

This sequence joins TRBV7-2 and TRBJ1-1; 10 bases agree with TRBD1. The CDR3 totals 15 residues. Trimming removed 4 bases from V and 4 bases from J; junction bases left unmatched: 6. The germline V gene has CDR1 SGHTA and CDR2 FQGNSA. In DNA, the CDR3 is TGTGCCAGCAGCTCAATGACAGGGGGCTTCACTGAAGCTTTCTTT. Protein product: CASSSMTGGFTEAFF. The full variable domain, with the rest looked up from reference TRBV7-2 and TRBJ1-1, is GAGVSQSPSNKVTEKGKDVELRCDPISGHTALYWYRQSLGQGLEFLIYFQGNSAPDKSGLPSDRFSAERTGGSVSTLTIQRTQQEDSAVYLCASSSMTGGFTEAFFGQGTRLTVV.

The chain combines TRBV7-2 with TRBJ2-7, with a possible D match to TRBD2 (5 bases). V lost 0 bases to trimming and J lost 4 bases, with 10 bases between them. The germline gives CDR1 SGHTA, CDR2 FQGNSA. This CDR3 region has 14 residues. The CDR3 DNA sequence: TGTGCCAGCAGCTTAGCGGGAGCCACTTACGAGCAGTACTTC. This translates into CASSLAGATYEQYF. The full variable domain, completed using reference TRBV7-2 and TRBJ2-7, is GAGVSQSPSNKVTEKGKDVELRCDPISGHTALYWYRQSLGQGLEFLIYFQGNSAPDKSGLPSDRFSAERTGGSVSTLTIQRTQQEDSAVYLCASSLAGATYEQYFGPGTRLTVT.

V gene TRBV5-6 combines with J gene TRBJ1-2; D might be TRBD1 (6 bases). The V and J ends lost 0 bases and 4 bases respectively, with 13 bases between them. The CDR3 is 15 residues long. The germline V gene has CDR1 SGHDT and CDR2 YYEEEE. CDR3 in DNA: TGTGCCAGCAGCTTGGGACAGCCAGGGGTCTATGGCTACACCTTC. Protein: CASSLGQPGVYGYTF. Combining the CDR3 with reference TRBV5-6 and TRBJ1-2 gives the whole variable domain DAGVTQSPTHLIKTRGQQVTLRCSPKSGHDTVSWYQQALGQGPQFIFQYYEEEERQRGNFPDRFSGHQFPNYSSELNVNALLLGDSALYLCASSLGQPGVYGYTFGSGTRLTVV.

The chain uses TRBV5-4 and TRBJ2-7; 10 bases fit TRBD1. The trim removed 1 base at V and 9 bases at J, leaving 7 bases unmatched. CDR1 is SGHNT, CDR2 YYREEE, per germline (reference sequence). CDR3 length equals 14 residues. This CDR3 is CASSLWDRGSRQYF. As DNA, the CDR3 is TGTGCCAGCAGCTTGTGGGACAGGGGATCTCGGCAGTACTTC.

This clone was recorded only once. Here the CDR3 DNA reads TGTGCCAGCGGGAGAGGGAGTGCAACTAATGAAAAACTGTTTTTT. Protein: CASGRGSATNEKLFF. The chain uses TRBV28 and TRBJ1-4; D uncertain. This CDR3 has 15 residues. Germline lookup yields CDR1 MDHEN and CDR2 SYDVKM. The V gene lost 8 bases and the J gene lost 0 bases, with 13 bases spanning the gap.

In its sample, this clone was seen once. The V call is TRBV28, the J call TRBJ2-1; TRBD2 aligns across 12 bases. Germline loops: CDR1 MDHEN, CDR2 SYDVKM. V lost 4 bases and J lost 4; bases outside the gene matches: 8. This CDR3 is built from 17 residues. CDR3 protein: CASSSYTGTSGYNEQFF. CDR3 in DNA: TGTGCCAGCAGTTCATACACCGGGACTAGCGGGTACAATGAGCAGTTCTTC.

The V gene is TRBV28, the J gene TRBJ2-7, with 14 bases matching TRBD2. Trimming at V came to 4 bases and at J to 6 bases, leaving 8 bases not matched to a gene. CDR1 is MDHEN and CDR2 is SYDVKM in the germline V gene. This CDR3 contains 16 residues. CDR3 loop: CASSSSGTSGRAEQYF. The DNA of the CDR3 is TGTGCCAGCAGTTCCTCCGGGACTAGCGGGAGAGCCGAGCAGTACTTC.

This sequence joins TRBV19 and TRBJ1-5; D is unclear. Trimming removed 6 bases at V and 4 bases at J, with 16 bases between. This CDR3 contains 15 residues. Germline assignment: CDR1 LNHDA and CDR2 SQIVND (reference sequence). The CDR3 DNA reads TGTGCCAGTAGCACATCTTTGGGTGGAAATCAGCCCCAGCATTTT. It translates to CASSTSLGGNQPQHF. Full variable domain (outside the CDR3, taken from reference TRBV19 and TRBJ1-5): DGGITQSPKYLFRKEGQNVTLSCEQNLNHDAMYWYRQDPGQGLRLIYYSQIVNDFQKGDIAEGYSVSREKKESFPLTVTSAQKNPTAFYLCASSTSLGGNQPQHFGDGTRLSIL.

The rearrangement links TRBV6-6 to TRBJ1-2, with 9 bases fitting TRBD1. V trimming: 2 bases; J trimming: 4 bases; junction bases outside the gene matches: 2. The V gene's germline CDR1 is MNHNY and CDR2 SVGAGI (reference sequence). The CDR3 runs 14 residues. The CDR3 region has the DNA TGTGCCAGCAGTTACCCGGGACAGGGCTATGGCTACACCTTC. Encoded protein: CASSYPGQGYGYTF.

The count of this clone is one. The sample holds other DNA sequences that translate to the same CDR3. Here the CDR3 reads CASSARDSWGGEEQYF. The CDR3 bases are TGTGCCAGCAGCGCTAGAGACAGTTGGGGGGGTGAAGAGCAGTACTTC. The chain recombines TRBV28 with TRBJ2-7; 7 bases align to TRBD2. Looked up from germline, CDR1 is MDHEN and CDR2 is SYDVKM. The CDR3 contains 16 residues. Unmatched junction bases numbered 18, after V lost 6 bases and J lost 7 bases.

This clone was recorded only once. The V call is TRBV7-2, the J call TRBJ1-3; D not certain. V lost 6 bases, J lost 0 bases, and 9 bases lay in between. The germline V gene encodes CDR1 SGHTA and CDR2 FQGNSA. This CDR3 contains 14 residues. The CDR3 reads CASRPGSSGNTIYF. For the CDR3, the DNA is TGTGCCAGCAGGCCAGGTAGCTCTGGAAACACCATATATTTT.

V gene TRBV11-1 combines with J gene TRBJ1-2, with D maybe TRBD1 (5 bases). The CDR3 loop spans 15 amino acids. Germline CDR1 reads SGHAT; CDR2 reads FQDESV (reference sequence). Trimming cost V 5 bases and J 0 bases, with 13 bases left between them. CDR3 bases: TGTGCCAGCAGCAAGATAGGGACCACTAACTATGGCTACACCTTC. It encodes CASSKIGTTNYGYTF.

The V call is TRBV7-9, the J call TRBJ1-2; TRBD1 matches at 10 bases. The CDR3 length is 16 residues. Unmatched junction bases numbered 5, after V lost 3 bases and J lost 1 base. CDR1 SEHNR and CDR2 FQNEAQ come from the germline V gene (reference sequence). The CDR3 DNA reads as TGTGCCAGCAGCTTTGGAGACAGGGGGCATAACTATGGCTACACCTTC. Amino acids: CASSFGDRGHNYGYTF.

This clone was detected a few times. The chain uses TRBV6-6 and TRBJ1-1; D remains ambiguous. The CDR3 is made up of 13 amino acids. Germline V lookup: CDR1 MNHNY, CDR2 SVGAGI (reference sequence). Trimming removed 2 bases from V and 1 base from J, with 5 bases in between. The CDR3 DNA follows: TGTGCCAGCAGTTACGCAGGGAACACTGAAGCTTTCTTT. Translated: CASSYAGNTEAFF.

V gene TRBV27 combines with J gene TRBJ2-6; D is perhaps TRBD1 (6 bases). CDR1 MNHEY and CDR2 SMNVEV come from the germline V gene (reference sequence). Trimming pared 7 bases from V and 0 bases from J, leaving 19 bases between. The CDR3 has 18 amino acids. The CDR3: CASTYLLTGVSGANVLTF. The CDR3 DNA reads TGTGCCAGCACTTACCTCCTGACAGGCGTCTCTGGGGCCAACGTCCTGACTTTC.

The chain recombines TRBV18 with TRBJ1-1, with D uncertain. Trimming took 3 bases from V and 3 from J, leaving 5 bases between them. The CDR3 covers 12 residues. Per the germline V gene, CDR1 is KGHSH and CDR2 is LQKENI. Written as DNA, the CDR3 is TGTGCCAGCTCACCCTACCACACTGAAGCTTTCTTT. This encodes CASSPYHTEAFF.